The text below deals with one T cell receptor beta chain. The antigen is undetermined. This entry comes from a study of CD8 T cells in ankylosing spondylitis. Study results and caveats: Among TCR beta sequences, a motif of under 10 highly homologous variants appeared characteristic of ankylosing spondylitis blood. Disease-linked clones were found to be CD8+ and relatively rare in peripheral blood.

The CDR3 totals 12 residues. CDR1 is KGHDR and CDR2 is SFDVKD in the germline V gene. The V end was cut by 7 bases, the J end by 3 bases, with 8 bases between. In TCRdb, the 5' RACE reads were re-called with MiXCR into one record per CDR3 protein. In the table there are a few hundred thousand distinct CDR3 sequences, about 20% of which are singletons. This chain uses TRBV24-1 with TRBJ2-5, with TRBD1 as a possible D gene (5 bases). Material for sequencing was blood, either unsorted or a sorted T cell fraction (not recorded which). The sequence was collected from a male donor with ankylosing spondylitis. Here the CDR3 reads CATSDRKETQYF. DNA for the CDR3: TGTGCCACCAGCGACAGAAAAGAGACCCAGTACTTC.